This T cell receptor beta chain comes out of a study of vaccination and CD4 T cells after COVID-19. About the research overall: Median time from COVID diagnosis to post-COVID sampling was 101 days (35 to 161).

This sample's treatment: approximately nine-day PBMC culture with coronavirus spike peptide pools or control peptides (ViraFEST assay). One should note that the unexposed donor's CD4+ T cells were collected before the COVID-19 pandemic (2011-2018). On this clonotype itself: As yet, its antigen is unknown.

Once obtained from cultured CD4+ T cells, the DNA was sequenced using the Oncomine TCR Beta short-read assay. Using the QIAamp micro DNA kit, genomic DNA was extracted from the CD4+ T cells that had been cultured. TCRdb reprocessed the PCR reads with MiXCR, giving one entry per CDR3 protein. The table lists 12,000 or so distinct CDR3 sequences, more than 35% of them singletons. The CDR3 totals 15 residues. V was clipped by 2 bases and J by 7 bases, with 15 bases between them. Germline V CDR1 and CDR2: MNHNS, SASEGT. The chain recombines TRBV6-1 with TRBJ2-1; TRBD2 is a possible D gene (6 bases). The TCR sequence derives from a human donor in good health. Sequencing input: CD4+ T cells from blood, cultured in vitro. The CDR3 DNA sequence: TGTGCCAGCAGTGAAACGGTCGCCCGGGGGAATGAGCAGTTCTTC. It is translated as CASSETVARGNEQFF.